The 20 T cell receptor beta chains below all came from one sample that was sequenced in a study of CD8 T cells in ankylosing spondylitis. TCRdb used MiXCR to reprocess the 5' RACE reads, holding one entry per CDR3 protein. The profile shows 350,000 or so distinct CDR3 sequences, around a tenth of them singletons. Sequencing used blood, either unsorted or a sorted T cell fraction (not recorded which). The receptor source for this set is a female donor with ankylosing spondylitis or in good health (not recorded which).

There are many counts of this clonotype. This rearrangement joins TRBV20-1 to TRBJ1-2; 7 bases are a match to TRBD1. The V segment lost 3 bases and the J segment 4 bases; nucleotides outside the gene matches: 5. The CDR3 sequence is 13 residues long. Germline lookup yields CDR1 DFQATT and CDR2 SNEGSKA (reference sequence). The CDR3 bases are TGCAGTGCTAGGGACAGGACCACCTATGGCTACACCTTC. The encoded protein is CSARDRTTYGYTF.

This clonotype was observed a handful of times. The chain links TRBV5-6 to TRBJ1-2; the D gene is possibly TRBD1 (5 bases). CDR3 length: 12 amino acids. CDR1 is SGHDT and CDR2 is YYEEEE in the germline V gene. V shed 4 bases and J shed 5 bases, with 9 bases lying between them. The CDR3 region has the DNA TGTGCCAGCAGCGGGGGAGCTTATGGCTACACCTTC. It is translated as CASSGGAYGYTF.

In this sample, this clonotype turned up a few times. This chain connects TRBV20-1 to TRBJ2-7; tentatively, D is TRBD1 or TRBD2 (5 bases each). The CDR3 extends over 14 amino acids. The V end lost 6 bases, the J end lost 0 bases, and 15 bases lay between the germline ends. Germline V gene sequence: CDR1 DFQATT, CDR2 SNEGSKA (reference sequence). The CDR3 loop reads CSADSDGTSYEQYF. The CDR3 nucleotides read TGCAGTGCCGATTCTGACGGGACCTCCTACGAGCAGTACTTC.

The chain is built from TRBV20-1 and TRBJ2-5; TRBD1 agrees at 8 bases. The CDR3 has 16 amino acids. The junction had 12 bases not matched to a gene; V was cut back by 6 bases and J by 0 bases. The germline gives CDR1 DFQATT, CDR2 SNEGSKA (reference sequence). In DNA, the CDR3 is TGCAGTGCCTGGGGACAGGCTCTGGGTTACCAAGAGACCCAGTACTTC. Its protein is CSAWGQALGYQETQYF.

This clonotype appeared many times. This chain joins TRBV15 and TRBJ2-1, with 7 bases identical to TRBD1. The V segment lost 5 bases and the J segment 8 bases; nucleotides outside the gene matches: 9. Per the germline V gene, CDR1 is LNHNV and CDR2 is YYDKDF (reference sequence). This CDR3 comprises 14 residues. The CDR3 nucleotides read TGTGCCACCAGCTGGGGGACAGCCAGGGATGAGCAGTTCTTC. Translated: CATSWGTARDEQFF.

This rearrangement joins TRBV2 to TRBJ2-3; no clear D gene. Trimming removed 7 bases from V and 6 bases from J, with 14 bases in between. Germline V gene lookup returns CDR1 SNHLY and CDR2 FYNNEI. The CDR3 has 13 residues. The CDR3 DNA reads TGTGCCAGCAATGCTCTTCGTGGGGATACGCAGTATTTT. Translating it yields CASNALRGDTQYF.

This clonotype was detected many times. The J gene is TRBJ2-1, the V gene TRBV3-1; tentatively, D is TRBD2 (6 bases). V was trimmed by 3 bases and J by 5 bases, leaving 14 bases between them. The CDR3 runs to 15 residues. Germline loops: CDR1 LGHDT, CDR2 YNNKEL (reference sequence). The CDR3 spells CASSQEASVNNEQFF. CDR3 bases: TGTGCCAGCAGCCAGGAGGCTAGCGTAAACAATGAGCAGTTCTTC.

This clonotype has ten or more counts. The chain combines TRBV7-2 with TRBJ1-5; TRBD1 might be the D (6 bases). V lost 6 bases and J lost 1, with 16 bases in between. Germline CDR1 and CDR2: SGHTA and FQGNSA. CDR3 length: 16 residues. CDR3 region: CASSPGGRVSNQPQHF. In DNA form, the CDR3 reads TGTGCCAGCAGTCCCGGGGGCAGGGTGAGCAATCAGCCCCAGCATTTT.

This clonotype has a handful of counts. The chain uses TRBV20-1 and TRBJ1-2, with D possibly matching TRBD1 (6 bases). This CDR3 spans 13 amino acids. Germline lookup yields CDR1 DFQATT and CDR2 SNEGSKA (reference sequence). V dropped 2 bases and J dropped 8 bases, with 15 bases sitting between them. The CDR3, as DNA: TGCAGTGCTAGATTAGGGGGGCTGAGCGGCTACACCTTC. Protein: CSARLGGLSGYTF.

The sample holds many counts of this clonotype. V is TRBV5-1 and J is TRBJ2-6; possibly TRBD1 for D (5 bases). This CDR3 has 19 residues. The V end lost 1 base, the J end lost 0 bases, and 17 bases lay between the germline ends. Germline CDR1 reads SGHRS; CDR2 reads YFSETQ. CDR3 DNA sequence: TGCGCCAGCAGCTTGTCACAGGCGGCTTCCAGCTCTGGGGCCAACGTCCTGACTTTC. It yields the protein CASSLSQAASSSGANVLTF.

This clonotype was counted between two and nine times. The chain is built from TRBV5-1 and TRBJ2-5; D not resolved. The CDR3 has 14 amino acids. The germline V gene encodes CDR1 SGHRS and CDR2 YFSETQ. Trimming pared 1 base from V and 5 bases from J, leaving 12 bases between. For the CDR3, the DNA is TGCGCCAGCAGCTTGTGGATGGGTCGCGAGACCCAGTACTTC. It is translated as CASSLWMGRETQYF.

In its sample, this clonotype was seen many times. The V call is TRBV5-1, the J call TRBJ2-3; maybe TRBD1 (6 bases). From germline, CDR1 is SGHRS and CDR2 YFSETQ. The CDR3 length is 15 residues. Trimming removed 6 bases at V and 6 bases at J, with 20 bases between. CDR3 sequence: CASTLGTRPPDTQYF. The CDR3 nucleotides are TGCGCCAGCACCCTGGGGACAAGACCCCCCGATACGCAGTATTTT.

A few counts support this clonotype. This chain joins TRBV7-6 and TRBJ2-7, with 8 bases fitting TRBD1. There are 15 residues in the CDR3. V lost 3 bases to trimming and J lost 0 bases; unmatched junction nucleotides: 4. Germline values: CDR1 SGHVS, CDR2 FNYEAQ. The CDR3 sequence: CASSFRTGSSYEQYF. DNA of the CDR3: TGTGCCAGCAGCTTTCGGACAGGGAGCTCCTACGAGCAGTACTTC.

Only a few counts were recorded for this clonotype. The CDR3 protein is CSAWGASGQETQYF. DNA for the CDR3: TGCAGTGCTTGGGGAGCTAGCGGGCAAGAGACCCAGTACTTC. The V and J genes are TRBV20-1 and TRBJ2-5; 8 positions agree with TRBD2. Germline values: CDR1 DFQATT, CDR2 SNEGSKA (reference sequence). This CDR3 comprises 14 residues. V dropped 5 bases and J dropped 2; count of bases not matched to a gene: 7.

As for this clonotype: Its ends do not fully match the called genes, so a read error is possible. The genes are TRBV20-1 and TRBJ2-4, with a tentative D call TRBD2 (5 bases). There are 14 residues in the CDR3. Germline CDR1 and CDR2: DFQATT and SNEGSKA (reference sequence). The chain's CDR3 is CRASGREAKNIQYF. For the CDR3, the DNA is TGCAGAGCTAGTGGAAGGGAGGCCAAAAACATTCAGTACTTC.

The V and J genes are TRBV7-6 and TRBJ2-5, with 10 bases identical to TRBD2. Per the germline V gene, CDR1 is SGHVS and CDR2 is FNYEAQ. The V segment lost 1 base and the J segment 4 bases; nucleotides outside the gene matches: 12. This CDR3 contains 18 residues. CDR3 bases: TGTGCCAGCAGCTTAGTTCTAGCGGGAGCCCTGGAAGGAGAGACCCAGTACTTC. It is translated as CASSLVLAGALEGETQYF.

The V call is TRBV12-3 or TRBV12-4, the J call TRBJ1-6; weak D call: TRBD1 (6 bases). The CDR3 has 14 residues. V was pared by 3 bases and J by 6 bases, with 9 bases between. The CDR3, as DNA: TGTGCCAGCAGTTTTTTCAGGGGTAATTCACCCCTCCACTTT. Its translation is CASSFFRGNSPLHF.

This clonotype was seen repeatedly, ten times or more. The chain links TRBV10-3 to TRBJ2-5; a possible D gene is TRBD2 (5 bases). The V end lost 0 bases, the J end lost 2 bases, and 10 bases lay between the germline ends. The CDR3 is 15 amino acids. Germline V gene data show CDR1 as ENHRY and CDR2 as SYGVKD. The CDR3 loop reads CAISESTVAQETQYF. CDR3 nucleotides: TGTGCCATCAGTGAGTCGACGGTAGCGCAAGAGACCCAGTACTTC.

Concerning this clonotype itself: One end of the junction varies from germline; a read error may be responsible. The gene calls are TRBV12-3 or TRBV12-4 and TRBJ1-5; D gene unclear. CDR3 size: 15 residues. The DNA for the CDR3 is TGTGCCAGCGTCGATGGAGGACTTAGCGATCAGCCCCGGCATTTT. It translates to CASVDGGLSDQPRHF.

This clonotype came up a few times. The chain links TRBV29-1 to TRBJ2-5; 7 bases agree with TRBD2. The germline gives CDR1 SQVTM, CDR2 ANQGSEA. V gave up 3 bases and J gave up 1 base; unmatched junction bases: 5. The CDR3 extends over 14 amino acids. The CDR3 DNA is TGCAGCGTTGACCCCGGGGGGATCCAAGAGACCCAGTACTTC. It encodes CSVDPGGIQETQYF.